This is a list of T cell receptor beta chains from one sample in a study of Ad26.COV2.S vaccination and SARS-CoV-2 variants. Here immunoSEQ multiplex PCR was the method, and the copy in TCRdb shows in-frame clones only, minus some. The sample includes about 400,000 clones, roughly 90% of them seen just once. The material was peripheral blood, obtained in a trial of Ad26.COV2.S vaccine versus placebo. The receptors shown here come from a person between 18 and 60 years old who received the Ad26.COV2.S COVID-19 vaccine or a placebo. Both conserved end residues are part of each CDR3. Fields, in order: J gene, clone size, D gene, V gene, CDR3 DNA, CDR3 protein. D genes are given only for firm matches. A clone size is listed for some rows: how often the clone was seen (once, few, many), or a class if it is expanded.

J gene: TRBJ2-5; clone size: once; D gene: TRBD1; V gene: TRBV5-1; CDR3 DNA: TGCGCCAGCAGCGAGCAAGGACAGGGAGGACAAGAGACCCAGTACTTC; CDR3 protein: CASSEQGQGGQETQYF
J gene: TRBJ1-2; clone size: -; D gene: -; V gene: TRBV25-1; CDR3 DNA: TGTGCCAGCAGTAGACCGGGGCAGGACGTCTATGGCTACACCTTC; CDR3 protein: CASSRPGQDVYGYTF
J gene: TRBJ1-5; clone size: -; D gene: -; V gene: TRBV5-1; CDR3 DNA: TGCGCCAGCAGCTTGGGACAAAGCAATCAGCCCCAGCATTTT; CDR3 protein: CASSLGQSNQPQHF
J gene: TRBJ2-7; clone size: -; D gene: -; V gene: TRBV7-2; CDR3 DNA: TGTGCCAGCAGCTTCCCCTCCTACGAGCAGTACTTC; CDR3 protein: CASSFPSYEQYF
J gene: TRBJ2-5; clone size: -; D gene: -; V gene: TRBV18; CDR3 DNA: TGTGCCAGCTCACGCGCTGGGCAAGAGACCCAGTACTTC; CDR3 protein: CASSRAGQETQYF
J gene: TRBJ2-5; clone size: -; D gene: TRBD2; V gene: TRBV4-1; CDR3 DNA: TGCGCCAGCAGCCATAAACCGGGACTAGCGGGGGAAGGGGAGACCCAGTACTTC; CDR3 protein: CASSHKPGLAGEGETQYF
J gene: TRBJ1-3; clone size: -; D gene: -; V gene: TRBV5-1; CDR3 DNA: TGCGCCAGCAGCTTGGACGCAAGACCCTCTGGAAACACCATATATTTT; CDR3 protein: CASSLDARPSGNTIYF
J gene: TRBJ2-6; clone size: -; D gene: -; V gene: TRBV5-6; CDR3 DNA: TGTGCCAGCAGCACGACAGCGAGTCCTGGGGCCAACGTCCTGACTTTC; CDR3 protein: CASSTTASPGANVLTF
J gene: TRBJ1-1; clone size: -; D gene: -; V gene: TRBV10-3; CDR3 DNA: TGTGCCATCAGTGCTGGGCGAATGAACACTGAAGCTTTCTTT; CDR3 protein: CAISAGRMNTEAFF
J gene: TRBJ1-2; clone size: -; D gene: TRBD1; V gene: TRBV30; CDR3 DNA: TGTGCCTGGAGTGCAGGACGAGGACAGGGTGGCTATGGCTACACCTTC; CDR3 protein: CAWSAGRGQGGYGYTF
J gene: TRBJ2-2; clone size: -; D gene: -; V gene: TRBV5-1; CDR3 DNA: TGCGCCAGCAAAAAGGGGGGGATGAACACCGGGGAGCTGTTTTTT; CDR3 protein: CASKKGGMNTGELFF
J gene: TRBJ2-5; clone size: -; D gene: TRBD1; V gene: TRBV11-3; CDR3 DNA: TGTGCCAGCAGCGGTGACAGGGCACAAGAGACCCAGTACTTC; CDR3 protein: CASSGDRAQETQYF
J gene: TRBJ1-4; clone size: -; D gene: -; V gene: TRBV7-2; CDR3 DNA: TGTGCCAGCAGCTTATGGGCTAATGAAAAACTGTTTTTT; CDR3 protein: CASSLWANEKLFF
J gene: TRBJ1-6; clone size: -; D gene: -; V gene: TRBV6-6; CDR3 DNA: TGTGCCAGCAGGTTCCAGGGGCGGGATTCACCCCTCCACTTT; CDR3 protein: CASRFQGRDSPLHF
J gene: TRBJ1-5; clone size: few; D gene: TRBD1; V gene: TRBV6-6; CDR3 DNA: TGTGCCAGCAGTTCCGGGACAGGGAGACAGCCCCAGCATTTT; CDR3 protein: CASSSGTGRQPQHF
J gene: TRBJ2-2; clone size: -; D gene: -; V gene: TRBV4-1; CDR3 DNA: TGCGCCAGCAGCCAGGAACCTTGGGGGCCGAGCACCGGGGAGCTGTTTTTT; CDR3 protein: CASSQEPWGPSTGELFF
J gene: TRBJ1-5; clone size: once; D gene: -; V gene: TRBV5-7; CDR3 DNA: TGTGCCAGCAGCTTTAGTCAGCCCCAGCATTTT; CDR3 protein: CASSFSQPQHF
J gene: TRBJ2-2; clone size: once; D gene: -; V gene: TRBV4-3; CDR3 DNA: TGCGCCAGCAGCCAAGAAGAAGCTGCCGGGGAGCTGTTTTTT; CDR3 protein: CASSQEEAAGELFF
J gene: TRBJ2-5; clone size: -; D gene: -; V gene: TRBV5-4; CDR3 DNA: TGTGCCAGCAGCGAAACACTACTAGCCGGAGAGACCCAGTACTTC; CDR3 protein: CASSETLLAGETQYF
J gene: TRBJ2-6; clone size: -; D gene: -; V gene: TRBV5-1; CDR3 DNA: TGCGCCAGCAGCTCTGGGCGGGGACAAATATCTGGGGCCAACGTCCTGACTTTC; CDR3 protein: CASSSGRGQISGANVLTF
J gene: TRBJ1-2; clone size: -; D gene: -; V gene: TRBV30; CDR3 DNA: TGTGCCTGGAGTGCGCAGGGGTATGGCTACACCTTC; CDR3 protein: CAWSAQGYGYTF
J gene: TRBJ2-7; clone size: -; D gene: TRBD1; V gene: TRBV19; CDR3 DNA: TGTGCCAGTAGTATACGACAGGGAGACTACGAGCAGTACTTC; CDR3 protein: CASSIRQGDYEQYF
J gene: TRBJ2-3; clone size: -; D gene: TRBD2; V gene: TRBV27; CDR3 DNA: TGTGCCAGCAGTTTTAGCGGGGGGCACACAGATACGCAGTATTTT; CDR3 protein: CASSFSGGHTDTQYF
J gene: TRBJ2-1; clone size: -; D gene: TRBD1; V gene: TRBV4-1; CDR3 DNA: TGCGCCAGCAGCCAGACCTGGGACAGCCACTACAATGAGCAGTTCTTC; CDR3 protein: CASSQTWDSHYNEQFF
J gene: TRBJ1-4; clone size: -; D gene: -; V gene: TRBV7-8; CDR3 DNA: TGTGCCAGCAGCTTACCCCCTGCCCGGAGGGGGGGTATGGGACTGTTTTTT; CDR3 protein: CASSLPPARRGGMGLFF
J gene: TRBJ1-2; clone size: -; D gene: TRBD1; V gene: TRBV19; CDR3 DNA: TGTGCCAGTAGTCTCGACAGGGCCCTGGGTGGCTACACCTTC; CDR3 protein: CASSLDRALGGYTF
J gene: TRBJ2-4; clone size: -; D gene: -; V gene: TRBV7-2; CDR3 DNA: TGTGCCAGCAGCCCCCTTTCGGCCAAAAACATTCAGTACTTC; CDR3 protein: CASSPLSAKNIQYF
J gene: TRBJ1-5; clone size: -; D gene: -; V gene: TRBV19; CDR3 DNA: TGTGCCAGTAGTATGGGCCATCGGGGGTTGGAGGCCGGTCAGCCCCAGCATTTT; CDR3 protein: CASSMGHRGLEAGQPQHF
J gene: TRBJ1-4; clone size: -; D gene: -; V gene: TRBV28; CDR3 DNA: TGTGCCAGCAGTTCTCCCACAGGGCCCCCTAATGAAAAACTGTTTTTT; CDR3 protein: CASSSPTGPPNEKLFF
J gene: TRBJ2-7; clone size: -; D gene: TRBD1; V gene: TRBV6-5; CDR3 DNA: TGTGCCAGCAGTTACTCCAGGTGGGACAGGGAAGACGAGCAGTACTTC; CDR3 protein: CASSYSRWDREDEQYF
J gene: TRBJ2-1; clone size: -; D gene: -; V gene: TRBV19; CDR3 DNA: TGTGCCAGTAGTATAGTCGAAGGAAACGAGCAGTTCTTC; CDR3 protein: CASSIVEGNEQFF
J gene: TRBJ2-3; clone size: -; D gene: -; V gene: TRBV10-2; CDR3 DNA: TGCGCCAGCAGGGTAGACCTCACAGATACGCAGTATTTT; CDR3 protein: CASRVDLTDTQYF
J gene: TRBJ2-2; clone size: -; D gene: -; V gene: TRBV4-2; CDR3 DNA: TGTGCCAGCAGCCAAGATCTTAGCAGGGGAAACACCGGGGAGCTGTTTTTT; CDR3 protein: CASSQDLSRGNTGELFF
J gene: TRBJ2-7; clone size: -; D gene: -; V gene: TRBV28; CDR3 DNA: TGTGCCAGCAGGTACACAGGGTCTTCCGAGCAGTACTTC; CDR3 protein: CASRYTGSSEQYF
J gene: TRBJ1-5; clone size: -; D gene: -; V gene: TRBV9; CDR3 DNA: TGTGCCAGCAGCGGCGGGGGGGCGAATCAGCCCCAGCATTTT; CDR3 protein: CASSGGGANQPQHF
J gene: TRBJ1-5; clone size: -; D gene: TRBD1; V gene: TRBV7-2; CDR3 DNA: TGTGCCAGCAGCCCGGACAGGGGGCTGCATCAGCCCCAGCATTTT; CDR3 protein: CASSPDRGLHQPQHF
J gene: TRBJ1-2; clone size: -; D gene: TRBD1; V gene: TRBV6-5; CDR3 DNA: TGTGCCAGCATCGAACAGGGGGCCAGTGGCTACACCTTC; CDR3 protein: CASIEQGASGYTF
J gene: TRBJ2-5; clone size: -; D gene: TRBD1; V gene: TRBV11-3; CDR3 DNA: TGTGCCAGCAGCTTAGGGGCAGGGGGCGCAGGGGAGACCCAGTACTTC; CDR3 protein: CASSLGAGGAGETQYF
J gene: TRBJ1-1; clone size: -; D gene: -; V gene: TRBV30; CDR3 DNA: TGTGCCTGGAGTATGGTGGGTGACACTGAAGCTTTCTTT; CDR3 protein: CAWSMVGDTEAFF
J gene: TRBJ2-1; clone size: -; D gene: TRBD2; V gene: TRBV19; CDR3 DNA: TGTGCCAGTAGCCGAAAGCGGCAGCGGGGGGCCAGCAACAATGAGCAGTTCTTC; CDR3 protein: CASSRKRQRGASNNEQFF
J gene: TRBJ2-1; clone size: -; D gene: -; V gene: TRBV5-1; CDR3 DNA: TGCGCCAGCAGCCGCGGGGATCCTAACGATGAGCAGTTCTTC; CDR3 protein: CASSRGDPNDEQFF
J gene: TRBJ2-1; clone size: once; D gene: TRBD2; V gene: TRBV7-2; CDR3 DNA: TGTGCCAGCAGCCCACTAGCGGGGGTCTATGAGCAGTTCTTC; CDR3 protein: CASSPLAGVYEQFF
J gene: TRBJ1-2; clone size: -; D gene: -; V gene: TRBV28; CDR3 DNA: TGTGCCAGCAGTTTGGGGACACACTATGGCTACACCTTC; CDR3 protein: CASSLGTHYGYTF
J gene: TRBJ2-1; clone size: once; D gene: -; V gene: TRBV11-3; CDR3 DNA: TGTGCCAGCAGCTTAGAGGGGGGATACAATGAGCAGTTCTTC; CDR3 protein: CASSLEGGYNEQFF
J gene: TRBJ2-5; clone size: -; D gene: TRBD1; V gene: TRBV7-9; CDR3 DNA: TGTGCCAGCGGTACGAGACAGGGGCAAGAGACCCAGTACTTC; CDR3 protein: CASGTRQGQETQYF
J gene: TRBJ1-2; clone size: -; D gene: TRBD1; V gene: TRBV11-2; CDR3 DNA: TGTGCCAGCAGCTCCCCATGGGACAGGGGGGGCTATGGCTACACCTTC; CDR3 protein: CASSSPWDRGGYGYTF
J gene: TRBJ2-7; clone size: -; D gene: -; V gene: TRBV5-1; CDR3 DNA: TGCGCCAGCACCCTGACGTACGGGGCGCCGGGGGAGCAGTACTTC; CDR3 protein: CASTLTYGAPGEQYF
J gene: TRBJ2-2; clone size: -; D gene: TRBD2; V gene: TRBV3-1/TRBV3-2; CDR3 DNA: TGTGCCAGCAGTAACCTTGTACCGGGACTAGCGGGGGACCCAGCGAACACCGGGGAGCTGTTTTTT; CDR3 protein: CASSNLVPGLAGDPANTGELFF
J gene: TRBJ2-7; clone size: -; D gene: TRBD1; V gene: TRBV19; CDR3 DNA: TGTGCCAGTAGTATTGGACAGGGAGGCTACGAGCAGTACTTC; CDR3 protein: CASSIGQGGYEQYF
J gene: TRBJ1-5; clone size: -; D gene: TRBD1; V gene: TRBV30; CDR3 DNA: TGTGCCTGGAGTGCGCCAGGGGGACCGGATCAGCCCCAGCATTTT; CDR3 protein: CAWSAPGGPDQPQHF
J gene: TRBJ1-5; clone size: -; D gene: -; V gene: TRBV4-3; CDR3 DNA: TGCGCCAGCAGCCAAGACACAAATCAGCCCCAGCATTTT; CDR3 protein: CASSQDTNQPQHF
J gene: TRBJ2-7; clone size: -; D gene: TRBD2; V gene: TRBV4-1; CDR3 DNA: TGCGCCAGCAGCCAAGAGCGGGGGGCCTACGAGCAGTACTTC; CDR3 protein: CASSQERGAYEQYF
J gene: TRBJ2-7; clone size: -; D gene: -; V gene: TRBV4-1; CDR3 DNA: TGCGCCAGCAGCCCGGGACCGCAGGGCTACGAGCAGTACTTC; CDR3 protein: CASSPGPQGYEQYF
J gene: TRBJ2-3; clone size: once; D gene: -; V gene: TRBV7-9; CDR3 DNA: TGTGCCAGCAGCAGGAGCGGGTCTAGCACAGATACGCAGTATTTT; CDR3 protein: CASSRSGSSTDTQYF
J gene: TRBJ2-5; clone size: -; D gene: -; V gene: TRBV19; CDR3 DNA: TGTGCCAGTAATGGTGGACGGGGAGAGACCCAGTACTTC; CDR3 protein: CASNGGRGETQYF
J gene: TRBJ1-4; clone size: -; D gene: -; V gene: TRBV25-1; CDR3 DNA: TGTGCCAGCAGGACGAATGAAAAACTGTTTTTT; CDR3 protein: CASRTNEKLFF